One sample yielded the 15 T cell receptor beta chains listed below, sequenced in a study of cytotoxic CD8 clonotypes in ibrutinib-treated CLL. Sequenced by immunoSEQ multiplex PCR; TCRdb stores in-frame clones only, minus some. The sample carries about 89,000 clones, approximately 78% recorded once. The source material was PBMCs, sampled after 12 months of ibrutinib treatment. These receptors were obtained from a human donor with chronic lymphocytic leukemia.

Many counts were recorded for this clone. The CDR3 coding sequence is TGTGCCAGCAGCTTAGCGACCCCGTCCCGTTTGGGGACCCAGTACTTC. Its translation: CASSLATPSRLGTQYF. V usage is TRBV7-9 and J usage is TRBJ2-5; no definite D call. Germline V gives CDR1 SEHNR, CDR2 FQNEAQ (reference sequence). This CDR3 is 16 amino acids long. V was pared by 0 bases and J by 7 bases, with 18 bases between.

The V call is TRBV6-6, the J call TRBJ1-3; possible D gene TRBD1, 5 bases. Trimming pared 5 bases from V and 2 bases from J, leaving 7 bases between. The CDR3 consists of 13 residues. CDR1 and CDR2 from the germline V gene are MNHNY and SVGAGI (reference sequence). The CDR3 DNA reads TGTGCCAGCAGTCGGGGCCCTGGAAACACCATATATTTT. Amino acid sequence: CASSRGPGNTIYF.

The chain has TRBV25-1 and TRBJ1-1; unclear D gene. The CDR3 loop spans 14 amino acids. V dropped 1 base and J dropped 1 base, with 7 bases sitting between them. CDR1 and CDR2 (germline): MGHDK, SYGVNS. The CDR3 sequence: CASSESLANTEAFF. In DNA form, the CDR3 reads TGTGCCAGCAGTGAATCCCTAGCGAACACTGAAGCTTTCTTT.

The chain is built from TRBV6-5 and TRBJ2-7, with D possibly matching TRBD2 (6 bases). Germline V gene sequence: CDR1 MNHEY, CDR2 SVGAGI. This CDR3 spans 15 amino acids. V dropped 4 bases and J dropped 4 bases, with 17 bases sitting between them. CDR3 in amino acids: CASSLAGTRRYEQYF. DNA of the CDR3: TGTGCCAGCAGTTTGGCGGGGACCCGGAGGTACGAGCAGTACTTC.

The rearrangement links TRBV5-4 to TRBJ2-7; possible D gene TRBD2, 6 bases. The germline gives CDR1 SGHNT, CDR2 YYREEE (reference sequence). The CDR3 spans 14 residues. V lost 0 bases to trimming and J lost 3 bases, with 10 bases between them. This CDR3 is CASSLGGEYYEQYF. CDR3 DNA: TGTGCCAGCAGCTTGGGGGGGGAATACTACGAGCAGTACTTC.

The genes are TRBV25-1 and TRBJ2-1, with TRBD2 identical over 15 bases. The CDR3 is made up of 15 amino acids. CDR1 and CDR2 from the germline V gene are MGHDK and SYGVNS. After removal of 4 bases from V and 7 bases from J, the junction contained 2 bases not matched to a gene. The CDR3 region has the DNA TGTGCCAGCAGTGGGACTAGCGGGGGGGTTAATGAGCAGTTCTTC. Its protein product is CASSGTSGGVNEQFF.

The chain recombines TRBV5-4 with TRBJ1-6; a possible D gene is TRBD1 (6 bases). The CDR3 loop spans 13 amino acids. Germline CDR1 reads SGHNT; CDR2 reads YYREEE (reference sequence). The ends were cut back, 2 bases at V and 14 bases at J, with 14 bases in the middle. The CDR3 protein is CASSFQGSGALHF. Here the CDR3 DNA reads TGTGCCAGCAGCTTCCAGGGGTCTGGGGCCCTCCACTTT.

The chain employs TRBV5-4 and TRBJ1-2; D gene unclear. Germline V gene data show CDR1 as SGHNT and CDR2 as YYREEE (reference sequence). The CDR3 spans 14 residues. V was shortened by 2 bases and J by 4 bases, with 12 bases between the two germline ends. In DNA form, the CDR3 reads TGTGCCAGCAGCTTAAGAGGGTCCGGCTATGGCTACACCTTC. Amino acid sequence: CASSLRGSGYGYTF.

The V and J genes are TRBV7-8 and TRBJ1-2; 10 bases match TRBD1. The germline V gene encodes CDR1 SGHVS and CDR2 FQNEAQ. With 5 bases clipped from V and 6 bases from J, the junction kept 6 bases outside the gene matches. The CDR3 length is 14 residues. The CDR3, as DNA: TGTGCCAGCAGCACGACGACAGGGGGCCATGGCTACACCTTC. Protein: CASSTTTGGHGYTF.

This clone came up once. The rearrangement links TRBV7-2 to TRBJ2-1; no clear D. Germline V gives CDR1 SGHTA, CDR2 FQGNSA. The CDR3 runs to 16 residues. Trimming left V 1 base short and J 0 bases short, with 10 bases between. The CDR3, as DNA: TGTGCCAGCAGCTTAGGTGGGCCATCCTCCTACAATGAGCAGTTCTTC. It translates to CASSLGGPSSYNEQFF.

The chain employs TRBV5-4 and TRBJ2-7; 9 bases align to TRBD1. Trimming took 4 bases from V and 9 from J; bases not matched to a gene: 8. This CDR3 region has 13 residues. Germline V gene lookup returns CDR1 SGHNT and CDR2 YYREEE (reference sequence). The CDR3 spells CASSPGQGVGQYF. The CDR3 nucleotides read TGTGCCAGCAGCCCGGGACAGGGAGTAGGGCAGTACTTC.

V gene TRBV5-1 combines with J gene TRBJ1-1; possibly TRBD1 for D (5 bases). The germline CDR1 and CDR2 sequences are SGHRS and YFSETQ. The V gene lost 0 bases and the J gene lost 5 bases, with 8 bases spanning the gap. This CDR3 has 13 residues. The CDR3 DNA sequence: TGCGCCAGCAGCTTGGGAGGGGAAACTGAAGCTTTCTTT. Its translation is CASSLGGETEAFF.

The rearrangement links TRBV10-3 to TRBJ2-2; no clear D gene. V was trimmed by 6 bases and J by 6 bases, leaving 11 bases between them. The CDR3 covers 13 residues. Germline V CDR1 and CDR2: ENHRY, SYGVKD. The CDR3 bases are TGTGCCATCAGGAAAGCCTTTGCCGGGGAGCTGTTTTTT. Translation gives CAIRKAFAGELFF.

This clone was counted a few times. J is TRBJ2-4 and V is TRBV5-4; tentative D call: TRBD2 (6 bases). The CDR3 is 18 residues long. Germline lookup yields CDR1 SGHNT and CDR2 YYREEE (reference sequence). With 2 bases removed from V and 0 bases from J, the gap between germline ends came to 18 bases. The CDR3 sequence is CASSFAGSLSLAKNIQYF. The CDR3 DNA sequence: TGTGCCAGCAGCTTCGCGGGGTCCCTTTCTTTAGCCAAAAACATTCAGTACTTC.

CDR3 nucleotides: TGTGCCAGCAGCCCGACAGTTAACTACGAGCAGTACTTC. Translated: CASSPTVNYEQYF. This chain links TRBV7-6 with TRBJ2-7, with TRBD1 as a possible D gene (5 bases). CDR1 is SGHVS, CDR2 FNYEAQ, per germline. The CDR3 covers 13 residues. V was clipped by 5 bases and J by 3 bases, with 11 bases between them.